The TCR beta chain described here comes from a study of human T cells and chemical hapten exposure. Overall study: TCR yields differed between samples (mainly from small differences in pooled library volume). General study points: DPC sensitization produced no change in TCRs with frequency above 1 in 1000.

Each cDNA molecule in the library carried unique molecular identifiers. In the study's own analysis: A typical sample had roughly 91,000 TCRs, with about 23,224 to 750,000 overall. One entry per CDR3 protein results from TCRdb running MiXCR on the RACE reads. These V and J calls rely on TCRdb rather than the paper's analysis. The sample has some 77,000 distinct CDR3 sequences, 8.5% to 9.5% seen once. Time point given: healthy volunteer bleed at 6 weeks. Researchers extracted total RNA from unfractionated whole blood. This clonotype occurred a few times. Its antigen is unidentified. This CDR3 is built from 17 residues. The J segment lost 2 bases and the V segment lost 5 bases, leaving 13 bases of the junction unmatched. The germline gives CDR1 DFQATT, CDR2 SNEGSKA (reference sequence).

The V call is TRBV20-1, the J call TRBJ2-7, with 12 positions matching TRBD1. The TCR was taken from a female donor in good health. Some clones in this sample may be carry-over from other donors' samples. Sequencing was carried out using whole blood. CDR3 in amino acids: CSARSRDRGRGTYEQYF. The CDR3 DNA reads TGCAGTGCTCGCTCCCGGGACAGGGGGCGAGGGACCTACGAGCAGTACTTC.